The rows below give T cell receptor beta chains drawn from one sample of a study of T-cell memory formation after mild COVID-19. TCRdb used MiXCR to reprocess the 5' RACE reads, holding one entry per CDR3 protein. The sample records about 400,000 distinct CDR3 sequences, 13% to 15% being singletons. Sequenced sample: PBMCs or a T cell subset sorted from them (not recorded which). These receptors came from a man aged 18-30 years who had mild COVID-19 (a few samples of this study predate the infection). Cell type and time point are not known. CDR3s include the opening cysteine and the closing phenylalanine or tryptophan. D genes are given only for firm matches. Size values are once, few and many counts, or a class for expanded clones, and some rows have none.

once TRBJ2-2 - TRBV6-5 TGTGCCAGCAGTTATAGGGCGGGGTCTATGAACACCGGGGAGCTGTTTTTT CASSYRAGSMNTGELFF
many TRBJ2-7 - TRBV10-3 TGTGCCATCAGTGGGAGTTTTGACAAAACCTACGAGCAGTACTTC CAISGSFDKTYEQYF
- TRBJ2-1 - TRBV29-1 TGCAGCGTCACCTCTGTTAATGAGCAGTTCTTC CSVTSVNEQFF
- TRBJ1-1 - TRBV6-2/TRBV6-3 TGTGCCAGCGAACACCAATTAGGGATGTCTGAAGCTTTCTTT CASEHQLGMSEAFF
few TRBJ1-3 - TRBV27 TGTGCCAGCAGCCAAGACAGGAATGGAAACACCATATATTTT CASSQDRNGNTIYF
- TRBJ1-1 - TRBV4-1 TGCGCCAGCAGCCGTAGGGACAAGGTCACTGAAGCTTTCTTT CASSRRDKVTEAFF
- TRBJ2-1 - TRBV7-6 TGTGCCAGCAGCCTTTTCGGACCTTCCAATGAGCAGTTCTTC CASSLFGPSNEQFF
few TRBJ1-1 - TRBV7-2 TGTGCCAGCAGCCAGACGGTGAACACTGAAGCTTTCTTT CASSQTVNTEAFF
few TRBJ1-4 - TRBV4-2 TGTGCCAGCAGCCAAGATGCGGGCAGAGTTAATGAAAAACTGTTTTTT CASSQDAGRVNEKLFF
- TRBJ2-5 - TRBV5-6 TGTGCCAGCAGCTTGGGATCGCCGGGGACATGGCACTTC CASSLGSPGTWHF
few TRBJ2-3 - TRBV7-6 TGTGCCAGCAGCCCTAGTGCCGGGGGGCGGACAGATACGCAGTATTTT CASSPSAGGRTDTQYF
- TRBJ1-1 - TRBV12-3/TRBV12-4 TGTGCCAGCAACCTACAGGGTTTAAACACTGAAGCTTTCTTT CASNLQGLNTEAFF
many TRBJ2-5 - TRBV10-3 TGTGCCATCGGGGGGAGCCTTGACGAGACCCAGTACTTC CAIGGSLDETQYF
few TRBJ2-5 - TRBV29-1 TGCAGCGTTCCTCCCCTTCAGGGTAGGGAGACCCAGTACTTC CSVPPLQGRETQYF
- TRBJ2-3 TRBD2 TRBV20-1 TGCAGTGCTAGCGGTGCTGCTAGCGGAGGAGATACGCAGTATTTT CSASGAASGGDTQYF
few TRBJ2-5 TRBD2 TRBV7-2 TGTGCCAGCAGCCCAGAACCTCCGGGGAGGGTGACCCAGTACTTC CASSPEPPGRVTQYF
- TRBJ2-3 - TRBV24-1 TGTGCCACCAGTCCAGGGACAAACACAGATACGCAGTATTTT CATSPGTNTDTQYF
few TRBJ2-7 TRBD2 TRBV7-8 TGTGCCAGCAGCCCGGGGCCCAGCGGGGGGGCGGGGCAGTACTTC CASSPGPSGGAGQYF
few TRBJ2-5 - TRBV11-2 TGTGCCAGCAGCGGCCAAGGCCCCCCACGGGAGACCCAGTACTTC CASSGQGPPRETQYF
many TRBJ2-7 - TRBV7-2 TGTGCCAGCAGCTTTCTAGCAGGTCCCTACGAGCAGTACTTC CASSFLAGPYEQYF
few TRBJ1-1 - TRBV19 TGTGCCAGTAGTATAGGATCAGTGAACACTGAAGCTTTCTTT CASSIGSVNTEAFF
- TRBJ2-5 - TRBV5-1 TGCGCCAGCAGCCCCCGGGGGGCTTTAGAGACCCAGTACTTC CASSPRGALETQYF
- TRBJ2-1 - TRBV6-5 TGTGCCAGCGGAGGGGGGCCGAGCTCCTACAATGAGCAGTTCTTC CASGGGPSSYNEQFF
many TRBJ2-2 - TRBV7-2 TGTGCCAGCAGCTTAGGTTCGGGCACCGGGGAGCTGTTTTTT CASSLGSGTGELFF
few TRBJ2-6 - TRBV7-9 TGTGCCAGCAGCTTAACCCCGGACCGGAGCCTGACTTTC CASSLTPDRSLTF
few TRBJ1-5 - TRBV6-5 TGTGCCAGCAGCCAGGGTAGGCAGCCCCAGCATTTT CASSQGRQPQHF
- TRBJ2-3 TRBD2 TRBV2 TGTGCCAGCAGTGACCTCACTAGCGCCGCTAGCACAGATACGCAGTATTTT CASSDLTSAASTDTQYF
few TRBJ1-1 - TRBV5-1 TGCGCCAGCAGCTTGGTAGGGCCCCCGAACACTGAAGCTTTCTTT CASSLVGPPNTEAFF
- TRBJ1-2 TRBD1 TRBV25-1 TGTGCCAGTCGCCTACCCCAGGGGGGTAGCTACACCTTC CASRLPQGGSYTF
few TRBJ1-2 - TRBV7-2 TGTGCCAGCAGCTTGCAGGGTCACTATGGCTACACCTTC CASSLQGHYGYTF
few TRBJ1-1 - TRBV9 TGTGCCAGCAGCGAGGGGACTTGGGGCACTGAAGCTTTCTTT CASSEGTWGTEAFF
- TRBJ2-5 - TRBV18 TGTGCCAGCTCACCACCGGGGGAGTCGAAGACCCAGTACTTC CASSPPGESKTQYF
few TRBJ2-1 - TRBV6-4 TGTGCCAGCAGTGAAAGGGGGGGAAATGAGCAGTTCTTC CASSERGGNEQFF
- TRBJ2-2 - TRBV6-2/TRBV6-3 TGTGCCAGCAGGCCCGTGGTGGCCGGGGAGCTGTTTTTT CASRPVVAGELFF
few TRBJ1-3 - TRBV14 TGTGCCAGCAGCCGCCAGAACAGGGTCGGAAACACCATATATTTT CASSRQNRVGNTIYF
- TRBJ2-1 - TRBV4-1 TGCGCCAGCAGCCTCCTACTACAGGGCCAGGATGAGCAGTTCTTC CASSLLLQGQDEQFF
- TRBJ2-1 TRBD1 TRBV11-2 TGTGCCAGCAGCTTATCGGACAGGGACAATGAGCAGTTCTTC CASSLSDRDNEQFF
many TRBJ2-7 - TRBV27 TGTGCCAGCAGTCACAACTACGAGCAGTACTTC CASSHNYEQYF
- TRBJ2-7 - TRBV18 TGTGCCAGCTCATCTCAGGAAGGAAGCGGCTACGAGCAGTACTTC CASSSQEGSGYEQYF
few TRBJ1-5 - TRBV10-3 TGTGCCATCAGTGAAGCGAGGGGCAATCAGCCCCAGCATTTT CAISEARGNQPQHF
- TRBJ2-5 - TRBV20-1 TGCAGTGCTAGAGTTGGTTCGGGGCGGGGTAAAGAGACCCAGTACTTC CSARVGSGRGKETQYF
few TRBJ1-1 - TRBV29-1 TGCAGCGCCCTTCAGTGGGGGGGGAACACTGAAGCTTTCTTT CSALQWGGNTEAFF
few TRBJ1-2 TRBD1 TRBV7-9 TGTGCCAGCAGCTTACTTGCAGGGGGCGGCTACACCTTC CASSLLAGGGYTF
few TRBJ1-1 TRBD1 TRBV20-1 TGCAGTGCTAGACCTGCAGTAGGACAGGGACACACTGAAGCTTTCTTT CSARPAVGQGHTEAFF
- TRBJ2-6 - TRBV5-1 TGCGCCAGCAGCTTGGACGTGGTCAGCTTAAGATACTCTGGGGCCAACGTCCTGACTTTC CASSLDVVSLRYSGANVLTF
- TRBJ2-1 - TRBV6-5 TGTGCCAGCAGTTACTCGAGACTGGCAACCTACAATGAGCAGTTCTTC CASSYSRLATYNEQFF
many TRBJ2-1 - TRBV4-1 TGCGCCAGCAGCCAAGCAGTCGGAGAGCAGTTCTTC CASSQAVGEQFF
few TRBJ2-4 - TRBV6-5 TGTGCCAGCAGTCCCAGCGACAGAGCTCTAGCCAAAAACATTCAGTACTTC CASSPSDRALAKNIQYF
many TRBJ2-3 TRBD1 TRBV5-1 TGCGCCAGCAGCCGCGCAGGACAGGGATCTGGAGATACGCAGTATTTT CASSRAGQGSGDTQYF
few TRBJ1-5 - TRBV4-3 TGCGCCAGCAGCCAAGACCCGGCAGGGGCCTCCGTCAATCAGCCCCAGCATTTT CASSQDPAGASVNQPQHF
- TRBJ1-1 - TRBV2 TGTGCCAGCAGTGAAGCGCTTGTTCAGTGGACTGAAGCTTTCTTT CASSEALVQWTEAFF
few TRBJ2-3 - TRBV9 TGTGCCAGCAGCGTAGGGGGCAGGGACTCGACAGATACGCAGTATTTT CASSVGGRDSTDTQYF
few TRBJ1-4 - TRBV4-1 TGCGCCAGCAGCCATTTCACGTCAACTAATGAAAAACTGTTTTTT CASSHFTSTNEKLFF
- TRBJ1-1 TRBD1 TRBV5-1 TGCGCCAGCAGCCGCACCGGGACAGGGAACACTGAAGCTTTCTTT CASSRTGTGNTEAFF
few TRBJ1-5 - TRBV30 TGTGCCTGGAGTGTACTCTGGGGTCAGCCCCAGCATTTT CAWSVLWGQPQHF
- TRBJ1-3 - TRBV4-2 TGTGCCAGCAGCCAAGATCCGGGTCCGGGGGGAAACACCATATATTTT CASSQDPGPGGNTIYF
- TRBJ2-1 TRBD2 TRBV10-3 TGTGCCATCAGTGAACCAGCGGGGGGGATTCGCGTAATCTTC CAISEPAGGIRVIF